The 2 T cell receptor beta chains listed next were all sequenced from one sample in a study of immune cell composition in non-small cell lung cancer. TCRdb's table, derived via immunoSEQ multiplex PCR, lists solely in-frame clones and lacks some. Among about 3,200 clones listed, about three quarters were seen once. Sequenced: lung tumor tissue. These receptors all stem from a human donor with non-small cell lung cancer.

The gene calls are TRBV4-1 and TRBJ2-5, with TRBD2 matching over 14 bases. Looked up from germline, CDR1 is MGHRA and CDR2 is YSYEKL. J lost 2 bases, V lost 4 bases, and 0 bases had no gene match. This CDR3 contains 15 residues. The CDR3 sequence is CASSRTSGGQETQYF. CDR3 bases: TGCGCCAGCAGCCGGACTAGCGGGGGGCAAGAGACCCAGTACTTC.

This clone was found once. The DNA for the CDR3 is TGTGCCATCAGTGACGCGGGACAGGACGAAAAACTGTTTTTT. Amino acid sequence: CAISDAGQDEKLFF. V is TRBV10-3 and J is TRBJ1-4, with 8 positions matching TRBD1. Germline V gene lookup returns CDR1 ENHRY and CDR2 SYGVKD. The CDR3 sequence is 14 residues long. Trimming removed 3 bases from V and 8 bases from J; junction bases left unmatched: 5.